The entry below describes one TCR beta chain. Germline CDR1 and CDR2: MNHEY and SVGAGI. Trimming cost V 0 bases and J 4 bases, with 15 bases left between them. This CDR3 spans 16 amino acids. This entry comes from a study of blood T cell repertoires in COVID-19. Cohorts were determined from participant-reported clinical history. Profiling relied on immunoSEQ multiplex PCR, and the TCRdb table lists in-frame clones only, not all of them. The sample includes 200,000 to 250,000 clones, just over 85% of them seen just once. The clonotype comes from a woman between 45 and 60 years old with acute COVID-19. Sequencing input: PBMCs or T cells enriched from blood (not recorded which). V and J are TRBV6-5 and TRBJ1-2, with D possibly being TRBD1 (6 bases). CDR3 protein: CASSYSTGGQVYGYTF. The CDR3 region has the DNA TGTGCCAGCAGTTACTCGACGGGGGGGCAGGTCTATGGCTACACCTTC.